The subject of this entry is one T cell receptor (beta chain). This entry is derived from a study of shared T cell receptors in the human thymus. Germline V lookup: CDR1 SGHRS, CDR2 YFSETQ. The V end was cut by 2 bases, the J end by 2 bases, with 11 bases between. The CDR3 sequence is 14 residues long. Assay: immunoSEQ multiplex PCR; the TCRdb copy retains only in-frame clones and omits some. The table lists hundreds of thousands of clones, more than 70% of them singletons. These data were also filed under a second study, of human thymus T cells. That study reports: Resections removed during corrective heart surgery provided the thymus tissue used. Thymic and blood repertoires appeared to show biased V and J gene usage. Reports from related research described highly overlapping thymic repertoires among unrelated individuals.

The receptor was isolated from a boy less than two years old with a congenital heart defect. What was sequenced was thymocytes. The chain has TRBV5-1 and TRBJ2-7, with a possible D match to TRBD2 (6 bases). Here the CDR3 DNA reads TGCGCCAGCAGCTTCAGGGAGGCAGCCTACGAGCAGTACTTC. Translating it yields CASSFREAAYEQYF.